The 25 T cell receptor beta chains presented below share a single source sample, sequenced in a study of monozygotic twins with inflammatory bowel disease. From the 5' RACE reads, TCRdb lists one entry per CDR3 protein and no DNA. This table holds hundreds of thousands of distinct CDR3 sequences. Sequenced sample: blood. The receptors were gathered from a human donor with ulcerative colitis or Crohn's disease, or a healthy co-twin of an affected twin (not recorded which).

This chain uses TRBV10-3 with TRBJ2-7; TCRdb names TRBD1, which stays unverified in the absence of DNA. The CDR3 is 14 amino acids. Germline V CDR1 and CDR2: ENHRY, SYGVKD. CDR3: CAIRQPGQGYEQYF.

This chain uses TRBV7-9 with TRBJ1-4. Germline V gene sequence: CDR1 SEHNR, CDR2 FQNEAQ (reference sequence). This CDR3 is built from 16 residues. CDR3 loop: CASSLGLGQTNEKLFF.

The CDR3 spells CASSLGWTVTYEQYF. The rearrangement joins TRBV7-9 to TRBJ2-7. The CDR3 covers 15 residues. Looked up from germline, CDR1 is SEHNR and CDR2 is FQNEAQ (reference sequence).

The gene calls are TRBV6-2 or TRBV6-3 and TRBJ1-2. Germline lookup yields CDR1 MNHEY and CDR2 SVGEGT. The CDR3 covers 13 residues. CDR3 residues: CASSYSWDYGYTF.

This chain's CDR3 is CAWSVKGNQPQHF. The chain links TRBV30 to TRBJ1-5. The CDR3 is 13 residues long. CDR1 is GTSNPN, CDR2 SVGIG, per germline (reference sequence).

The CDR3 sequence: CASSQERLAGRPYQETQYF. The chain employs TRBV4-3 and TRBJ2-5; TCRdb proposes TRBD2, but this gene call is untestable without DNA. Germline V gives CDR1 LGHNA, CDR2 YSLEER. CDR3 length: 19 amino acids.

The chain links TRBV15 to TRBJ1-5. Germline V gene data show CDR1 as LNHNV and CDR2 as YYDKDF (reference sequence). The CDR3 is 16 residues long. The CDR3 loop is CATSPRRSFSNQPQHF.

This sequence joins TRBV12-3 or TRBV12-4 and TRBJ1-5. The CDR3 totals 15 residues. CDR3 region: CASQLSGEGNQPQHF.

The chain employs TRBV13 and TRBJ2-7; TCRdb reports TRBD2, a call that lacks DNA to check it against. The germline V gene encodes CDR1 PRHDT and CDR2 FYEKMQ (reference sequence). The CDR3 has 15 amino acids. CDR3 sequence reads: CASSLDANSGYEQYF.

The chain uses TRBV3-1 and TRBJ2-1; TCRdb outputs TRBD2, but without DNA this stays unchecked. In germline, CDR1 is LGHDT, CDR2 YNNKEL (reference sequence). The CDR3 is 13 amino acids. This chain's CDR3 is CASSQGPGLGHFF.

The rearrangement joins TRBV11-3 to TRBJ2-2; TCRdb proposes TRBD1, but this gene call is untestable without DNA. Per germline, CDR1 SGHNT and CDR2 YENEEA. The CDR3 extends over 15 amino acids. The CDR3 loop reads CASSLDRGEPGELFF.

This chain joins TRBV12-3 or TRBV12-4 and TRBJ2-5. The CDR3 runs 12 residues. CDR3: CASSQIQETQYF.

The chain has TRBV12-3 or TRBV12-4 and TRBJ1-5; lacking DNA, the TRBD1 call made by TCRdb goes unchecked. The CDR3 is made up of 13 amino acids. The CDR3 is CASSSSPYQPQHF.

The J gene is TRBJ1-1, the V gene TRBV5-4. The germline V gene encodes CDR1 SGHNT and CDR2 YYREEE (reference sequence). The CDR3 is 14 residues long. The CDR3 sequence is CASSYGQEGTEAFF.

J is TRBJ2-1 and V is TRBV11-1; TCRdb proposes TRBD1, but this gene call is untestable without DNA. Germline V CDR1 and CDR2: SGHAT, FQDESV (reference sequence). The CDR3 consists of 13 residues. The CDR3 here is CASSLALPGEQFF. Complete variable domain (other parts from reference TRBV11-1 and TRBJ2-1): EAEVAQSPRYKITEKSQAVAFWCDPISGHATLYWYRQILGQGPELLVQFQDESVVDDSQLPKDRFSAERLKGVDSTLKIQPAELGDSAMYLCASSLALPGEQFFGPGTRLTVL.

The rearrangement uses TRBV7-9 and TRBJ1-1; TCRdb's assignment of TRBD1 cannot be checked, as there is no DNA. The CDR3 runs to 12 residues. Germline V gene sequence: CDR1 SEHNR, CDR2 FQNEAQ (reference sequence). CDR3 loop: CASSFGQGEAFF. Full variable domain (missing parts from reference TRBV7-9 and TRBJ1-1): DTGVSQNPRHKITKRGQNVTFRCDPISEHNRLYWYRQTLGQGPEFLTYFQNEAQLEKSRLLSDRFSAERPKGSFSTLEIQRTEQGDSAMYLCASSFGQGEAFFGQGTRLTVV.

V usage is TRBV11-2 and J usage is TRBJ1-6; the TCRdb D gene call, TRBD1, has no DNA to confirm it. Per the germline V gene, CDR1 is SGHAT and CDR2 is FQNNGV. The CDR3 has 18 residues. The CDR3 loop is CASSITGTLSSYNSPLHF.

V gene TRBV4-2 combines with J gene TRBJ2-2. This CDR3 is built from 15 residues. CDR1 and CDR2 from the germline V gene are LGHNA and YNFKEQ. CDR3: CASTPGQVSTGELFF.

V usage is TRBV7-2 and J usage is TRBJ1-5; TCRdb lists TRBD1, though no DNA is available to test this call. Looked up from germline, CDR1 is SGHTA and CDR2 is FQGNSA. The CDR3 sequence is 16 residues long. The CDR3 sequence: CASSLGLGVSNQPQHF.

This rearrangement joins TRBV18 to TRBJ2-7; TCRdb gives TRBD2 as the D gene, but with no DNA this cannot be confirmed. Germline V CDR1 and CDR2: KGHSH, LQKENI. The CDR3 length is 13 residues. The CDR3 loop reads CATLVGPNYEQYF.

The chain carries TRBV18 and TRBJ2-1. The CDR3 totals 13 residues. Germline values: CDR1 KGHSH, CDR2 LQKENI. This CDR3 reads CASTLVFRNEQFF.

This sequence joins TRBV24-1 and TRBJ1-4; no DNA is available, so the TRBD1 call from TCRdb remains unchecked. The CDR3 totals 15 residues. The germline CDR1 and CDR2 sequences are KGHDR and SFDVKD. CDR3 protein: CATSDPRGPDEKLFF.

The CDR3 loop is CASSYMGSYREAFF. The V gene is TRBV6-5, the J gene TRBJ1-1. Looked up from germline, CDR1 is MNHEY and CDR2 is SVGAGI. CDR3 length: 14 amino acids.

V usage is TRBV24-1 and J usage is TRBJ2-5; the TCRdb D gene call, TRBD1, has no DNA to confirm it. The CDR3 length is 15 residues. The germline CDR1 and CDR2 sequences are KGHDR and SFDVKD. The CDR3 sequence: CATSDLGGIGETQYF.

V and J are TRBV18 and TRBJ1-1; the D gene TCRdb calls, TRBD1, cannot be checked with no DNA. CDR3 length equals 14 residues. In germline, CDR1 is KGHSH, CDR2 LQKENI. CDR3: CASSPRGPRTEAFF.